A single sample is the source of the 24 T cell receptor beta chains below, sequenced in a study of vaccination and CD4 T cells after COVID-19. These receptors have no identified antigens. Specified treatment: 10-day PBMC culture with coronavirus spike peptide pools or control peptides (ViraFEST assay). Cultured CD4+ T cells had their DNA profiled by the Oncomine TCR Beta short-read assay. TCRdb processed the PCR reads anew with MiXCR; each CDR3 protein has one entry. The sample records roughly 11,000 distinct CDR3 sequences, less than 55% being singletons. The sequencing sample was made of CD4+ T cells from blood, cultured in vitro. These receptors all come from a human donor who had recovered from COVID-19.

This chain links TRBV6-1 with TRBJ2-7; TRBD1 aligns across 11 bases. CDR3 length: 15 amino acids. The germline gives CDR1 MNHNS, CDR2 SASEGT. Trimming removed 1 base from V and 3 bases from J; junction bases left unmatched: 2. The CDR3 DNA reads TGTGCCAGCAGTGAAGGGACAGGGGGCATCTACGAGCAGTACTTC. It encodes CASSEGTGGIYEQYF.

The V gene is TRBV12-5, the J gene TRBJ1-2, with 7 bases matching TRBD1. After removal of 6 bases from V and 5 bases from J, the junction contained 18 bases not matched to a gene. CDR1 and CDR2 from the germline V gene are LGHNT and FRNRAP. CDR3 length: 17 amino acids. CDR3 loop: CASGQDTSTGSLYGYTF. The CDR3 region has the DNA TGTGCTAGTGGCCAAGACACTTCGACAGGGAGCCTTTATGGCTACACCTTC.

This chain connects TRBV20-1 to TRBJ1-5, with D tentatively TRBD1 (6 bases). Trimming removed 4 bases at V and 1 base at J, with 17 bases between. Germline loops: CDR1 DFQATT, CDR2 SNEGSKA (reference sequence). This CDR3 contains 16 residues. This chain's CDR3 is CSAIQGTPRSNQPQHF. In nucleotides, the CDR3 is TGCAGTGCTATCCAGGGGACACCCCGAAGCAATCAGCCCCAGCATTTT.

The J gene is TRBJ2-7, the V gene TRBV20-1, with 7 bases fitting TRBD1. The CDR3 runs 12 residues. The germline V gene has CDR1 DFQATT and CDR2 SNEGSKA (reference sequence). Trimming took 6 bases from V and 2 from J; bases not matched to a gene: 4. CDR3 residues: CSANRGAYEQYF. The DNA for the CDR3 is TGCAGTGCCAACAGGGGCGCCTACGAGCAGTACTTC.

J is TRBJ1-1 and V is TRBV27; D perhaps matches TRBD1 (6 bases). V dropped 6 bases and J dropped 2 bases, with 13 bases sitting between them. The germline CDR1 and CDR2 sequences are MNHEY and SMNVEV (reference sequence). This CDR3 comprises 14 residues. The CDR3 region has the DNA TGTGCCAGCAGGCCAGGGGTTGGCAACACTGAAGCTTTCTTT. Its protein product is CASRPGVGNTEAFF.

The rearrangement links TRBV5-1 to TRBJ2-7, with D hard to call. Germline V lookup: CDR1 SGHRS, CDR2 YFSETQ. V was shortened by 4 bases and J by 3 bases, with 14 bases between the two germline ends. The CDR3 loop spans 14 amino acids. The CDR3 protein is CASSRPDEIYEQYF. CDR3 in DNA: TGCGCCAGCAGCCGACCGGACGAGATCTACGAGCAGTACTTC.

CDR3 region: CASRTGESTEAFF. CDR3 nucleotide sequence: TGTGCCAGTAGAACAGGGGAGAGCACTGAAGCTTTCTTT. The chain recombines TRBV19 with TRBJ1-1, with 7 bases identical to TRBD1. The CDR3 length is 13 residues. Germline CDR1 LNHDA, CDR2 SQIVND (reference sequence). Trimming cost V 6 bases and J 4 bases; bases outside gene matches: 5.

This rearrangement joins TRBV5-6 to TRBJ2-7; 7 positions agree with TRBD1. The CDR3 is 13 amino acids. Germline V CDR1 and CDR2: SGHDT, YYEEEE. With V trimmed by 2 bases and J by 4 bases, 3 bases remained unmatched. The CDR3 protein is CASSFKDRYEQYF. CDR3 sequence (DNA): TGTGCCAGCAGCTTTAAGGACAGGTACGAGCAGTACTTC.

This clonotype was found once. The CDR3 protein is CASSPTLGGAPQPQHF. The DNA for the CDR3 is TGTGCCAGCAGCCCAACCTTAGGTGGGGCCCCTCAGCCCCAGCATTTT. This sequence joins TRBV2 and TRBJ1-5; D might be TRBD1 (5 bases). The length of the CDR3 is 16 residues. V lost 6 bases to trimming and J lost 6 bases, with 21 bases between them. Germline CDR1 is SNHLY and CDR2 is FYNNEI. Together with reference TRBV2 and TRBJ1-5, the CDR3 gives the full variable domain: EPEVTQTPSHQVTQMGQEVILRCVPISNHLYFYWYRQILGQKVEFLVSFYNNEISEKSEIFDDQFSVERPDGSNFTLKIRSTKLEDSAMYFCASSPTLGGAPQPQHFGDGTRLSIL.

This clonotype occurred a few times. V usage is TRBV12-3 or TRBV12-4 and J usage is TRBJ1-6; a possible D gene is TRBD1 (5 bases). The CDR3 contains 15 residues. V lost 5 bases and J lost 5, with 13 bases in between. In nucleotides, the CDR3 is TGTGCCAGCAGTCCCCGCCGGGACGATAATTCACCCCTCCACTTT. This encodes CASSPRRDDNSPLHF.

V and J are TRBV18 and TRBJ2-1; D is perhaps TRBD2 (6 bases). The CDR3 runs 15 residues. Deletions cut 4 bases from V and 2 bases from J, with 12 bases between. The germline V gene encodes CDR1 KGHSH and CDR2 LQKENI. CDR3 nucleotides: TGTGCCAGCTCACAGGGACTCGAGACCTACAATGAGCAGTTCTTC. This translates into CASSQGLETYNEQFF.

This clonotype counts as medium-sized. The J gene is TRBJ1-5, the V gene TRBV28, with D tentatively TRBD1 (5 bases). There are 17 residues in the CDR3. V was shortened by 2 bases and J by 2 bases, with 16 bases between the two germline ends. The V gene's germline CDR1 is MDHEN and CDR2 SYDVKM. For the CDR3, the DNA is TGTGCCAGCAGTTTAAGTAGAAGGGGCATTCGCAATCAGCCCCAGCATTTT. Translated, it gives CASSLSRRGIRNQPQHF. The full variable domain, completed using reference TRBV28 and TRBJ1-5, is DVKVTQSSRYLVKRTGEKVFLECVQDMDHENMFWYRQDPGLGLRLIYFSYDVKMKEKGDIPEGYSVSREKKERFSLILESASTNQTSMYLCASSLSRRGIRNQPQHFGDGTRLSIL.

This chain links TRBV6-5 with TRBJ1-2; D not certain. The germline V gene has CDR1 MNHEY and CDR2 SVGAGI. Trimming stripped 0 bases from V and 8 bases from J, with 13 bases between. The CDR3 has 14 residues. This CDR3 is CASSYSAGRKGYTF. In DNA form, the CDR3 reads TGTGCCAGCAGTTACTCGGCAGGCCGCAAGGGCTACACCTTC.

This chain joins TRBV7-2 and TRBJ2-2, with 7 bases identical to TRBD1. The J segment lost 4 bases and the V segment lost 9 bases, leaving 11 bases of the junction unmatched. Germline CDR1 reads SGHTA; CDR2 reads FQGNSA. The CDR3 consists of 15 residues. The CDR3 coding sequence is TGTGCCAGTTCTAAAAGAACAGGGGCCACCGGGGAGCTGTTTTTT. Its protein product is CASSKRTGATGELFF.

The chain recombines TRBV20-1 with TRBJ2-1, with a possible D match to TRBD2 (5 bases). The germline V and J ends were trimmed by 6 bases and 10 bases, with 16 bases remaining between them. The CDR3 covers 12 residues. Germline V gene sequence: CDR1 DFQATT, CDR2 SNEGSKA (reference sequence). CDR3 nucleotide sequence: TGCAGTGCCTATCAGGTGGGGAGCGAGCAGTTCTTC. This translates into CSAYQVGSEQFF.

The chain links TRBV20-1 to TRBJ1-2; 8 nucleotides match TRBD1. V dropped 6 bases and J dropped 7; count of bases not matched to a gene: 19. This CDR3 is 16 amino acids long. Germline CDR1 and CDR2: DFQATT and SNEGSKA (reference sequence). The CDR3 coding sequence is TGCAGTGCCACAAAATTCCCTCGGACAGGGTTCGGTGGCTACACCTTC. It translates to CSATKFPRTGFGGYTF.

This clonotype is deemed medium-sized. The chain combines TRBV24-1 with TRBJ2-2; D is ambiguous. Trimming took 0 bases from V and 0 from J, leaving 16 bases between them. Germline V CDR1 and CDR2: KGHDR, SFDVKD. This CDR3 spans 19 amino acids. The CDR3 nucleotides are TGTGCCACCAGTGATTTGCCGTCCAGGAAGCACCCGAACACCGGGGAGCTGTTTTTT. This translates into CATSDLPSRKHPNTGELFF.

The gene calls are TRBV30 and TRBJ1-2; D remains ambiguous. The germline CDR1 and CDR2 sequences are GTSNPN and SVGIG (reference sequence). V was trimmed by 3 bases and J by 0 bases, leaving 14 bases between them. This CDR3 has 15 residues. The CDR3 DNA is TGTGCCTGGAGAGATCCCGGCCGCACTAACTATGGCTACACCTTC. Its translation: CAWRDPGRTNYGYTF.

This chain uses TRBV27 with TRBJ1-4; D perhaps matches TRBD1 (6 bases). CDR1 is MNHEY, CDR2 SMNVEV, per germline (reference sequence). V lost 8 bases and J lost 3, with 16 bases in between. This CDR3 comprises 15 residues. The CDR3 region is CASARGGTANEKLFF. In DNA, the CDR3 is TGTGCCAGCGCCCGGGGGGGCACGGCTAATGAAAAACTGTTTTTT. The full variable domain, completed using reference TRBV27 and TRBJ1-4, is EAQVTQNPRYLITVTGKKLTVTCSQNMNHEYMSWYRQDPGLGLRQIYYSMNVEVTDKGDVPEGYKVSRKEKRNFPLILESPSPNQTSLYFCASARGGTANEKLFFGSGTQLSVL.

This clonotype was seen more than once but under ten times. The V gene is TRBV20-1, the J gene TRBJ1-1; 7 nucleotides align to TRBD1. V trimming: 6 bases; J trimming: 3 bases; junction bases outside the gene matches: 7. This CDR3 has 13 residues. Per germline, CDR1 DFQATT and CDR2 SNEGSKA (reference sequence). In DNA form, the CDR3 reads TGCAGTGCGGCCTCTGACAGGGACACTGAAGCTTTCTTT. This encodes CSAASDRDTEAFF.

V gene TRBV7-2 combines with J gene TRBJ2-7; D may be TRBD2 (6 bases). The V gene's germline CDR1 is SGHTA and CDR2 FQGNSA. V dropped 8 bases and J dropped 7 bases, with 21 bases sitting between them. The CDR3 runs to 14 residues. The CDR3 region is CASSGGPTAGEQYF. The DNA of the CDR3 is TGTGCCAGCTCAGGAGGGCCTACAGCGGGTGAGCAGTACTTC.

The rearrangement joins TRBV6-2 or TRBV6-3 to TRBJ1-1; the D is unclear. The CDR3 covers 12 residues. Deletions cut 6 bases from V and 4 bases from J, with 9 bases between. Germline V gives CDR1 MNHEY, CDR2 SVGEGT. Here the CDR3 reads CASSLGITEAFF. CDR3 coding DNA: TGTGCCAGCAGCTTAGGTATCACTGAAGCTTTCTTT.

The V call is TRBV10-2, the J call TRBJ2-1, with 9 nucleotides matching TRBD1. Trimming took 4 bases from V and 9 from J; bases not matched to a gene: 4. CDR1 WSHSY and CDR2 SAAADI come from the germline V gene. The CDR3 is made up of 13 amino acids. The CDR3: CASSVTGGIEQFF. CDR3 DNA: TGCGCCAGCAGTGTGACAGGGGGTATTGAGCAGTTCTTC.

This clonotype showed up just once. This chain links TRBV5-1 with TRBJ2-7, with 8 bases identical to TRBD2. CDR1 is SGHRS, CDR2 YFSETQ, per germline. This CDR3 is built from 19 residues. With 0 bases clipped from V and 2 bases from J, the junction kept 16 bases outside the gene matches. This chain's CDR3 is CASSLAGGVSSTGTYEQYF. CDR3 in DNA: TGCGCCAGCAGCTTGGCCGGGGGGGTCTCCTCCACGGGTACCTACGAGCAGTACTTC.